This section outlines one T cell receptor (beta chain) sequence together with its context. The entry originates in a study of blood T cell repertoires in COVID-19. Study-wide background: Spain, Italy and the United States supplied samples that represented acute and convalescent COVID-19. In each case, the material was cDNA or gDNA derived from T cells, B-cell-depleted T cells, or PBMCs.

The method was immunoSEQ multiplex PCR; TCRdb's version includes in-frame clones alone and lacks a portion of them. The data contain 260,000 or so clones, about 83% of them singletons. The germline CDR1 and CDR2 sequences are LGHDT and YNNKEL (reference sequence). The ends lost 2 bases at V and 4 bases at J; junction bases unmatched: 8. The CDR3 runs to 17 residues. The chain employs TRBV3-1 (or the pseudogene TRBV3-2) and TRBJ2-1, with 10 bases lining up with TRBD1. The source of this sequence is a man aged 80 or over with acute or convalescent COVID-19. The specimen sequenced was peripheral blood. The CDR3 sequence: CASSQFTGTGAYNEQFF. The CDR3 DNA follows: TGTGCCAGCAGCCAATTTACCGGGACAGGGGCTTACAATGAGCAGTTCTTC.